This T cell receptor beta chain comes out of a study of shared clonotypes between healthy human individuals. This table comes from immunoSEQ multiplex PCR, and its TCRdb copy is limited to in-frame clones, with some not included. The repertoire holds roughly 1 million clones, with around 75% as singletons. The CDR3 is 14 residues long. In germline, CDR1 is LNHNV, CDR2 YYDKDF (reference sequence). V was shortened by 0 bases and J by 10 bases, with 15 bases between the two germline ends. Sequenced input: memory CD4+ T cells sorted from blood. Subset of the sample: CD45RA-negative fraction. This receptor was obtained from a man younger than 30 in good health. The chain links TRBV15 to TRBJ1-1, with D perhaps matching TRBD1 (6 bases). The CDR3 DNA follows: TGTGCCACCAGCAGAGATCCGGGGGGGCGGTCAGCTTTCTTT. Residues: CATSRDPGGRSAFF.